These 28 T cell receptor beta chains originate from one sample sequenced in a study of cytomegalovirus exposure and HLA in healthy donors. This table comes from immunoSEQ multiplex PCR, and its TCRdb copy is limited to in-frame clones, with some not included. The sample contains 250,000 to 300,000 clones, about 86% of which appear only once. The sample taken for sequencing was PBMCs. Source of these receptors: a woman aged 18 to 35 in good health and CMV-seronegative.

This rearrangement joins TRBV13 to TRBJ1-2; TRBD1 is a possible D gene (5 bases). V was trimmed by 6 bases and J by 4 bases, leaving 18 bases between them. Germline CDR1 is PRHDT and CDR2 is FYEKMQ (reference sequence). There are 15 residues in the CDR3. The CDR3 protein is CASRRRTSSIYGYTF. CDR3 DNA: TGTGCCAGCAGACGAAGGACATCCTCTATCTATGGCTACACCTTC.

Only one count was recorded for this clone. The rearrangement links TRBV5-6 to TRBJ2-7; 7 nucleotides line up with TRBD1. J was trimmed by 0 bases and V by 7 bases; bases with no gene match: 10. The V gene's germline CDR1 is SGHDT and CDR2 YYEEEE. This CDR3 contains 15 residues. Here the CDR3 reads CASLPQPGGSYEQYF. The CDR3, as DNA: TGTGCCAGCCTACCCCAGCCAGGGGGCTCCTACGAGCAGTACTTC.

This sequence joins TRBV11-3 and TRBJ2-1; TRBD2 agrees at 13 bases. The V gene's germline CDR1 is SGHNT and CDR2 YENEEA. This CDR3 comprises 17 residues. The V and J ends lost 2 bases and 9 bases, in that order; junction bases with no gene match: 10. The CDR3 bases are TGTGCCAGCAGCTTACACACTAGCGGGAGGGCCGCAGTTGAGCAGTTCTTC. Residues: CASSLHTSGRAAVEQFF.

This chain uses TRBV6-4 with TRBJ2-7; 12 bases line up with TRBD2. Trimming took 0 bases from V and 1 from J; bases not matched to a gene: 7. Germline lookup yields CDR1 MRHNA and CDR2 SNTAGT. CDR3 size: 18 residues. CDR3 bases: TGTGCCAGCAGTGACTCTCCCTCCGGACTAGCGGGATCCTACGAGCAGTACTTC. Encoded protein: CASSDSPSGLAGSYEQYF.

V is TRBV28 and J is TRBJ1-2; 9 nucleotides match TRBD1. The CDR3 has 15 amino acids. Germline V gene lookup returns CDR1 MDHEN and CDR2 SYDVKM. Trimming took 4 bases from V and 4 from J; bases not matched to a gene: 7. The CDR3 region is CASSSGQGRSYGYTF. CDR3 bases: TGTGCCAGCAGTTCAGGACAGGGGAGAAGCTATGGCTACACCTTC.

CDR3: CATSRTASSQDNEKLFF. CDR3 coding DNA: TGTGCCACCAGCAGAACAGCCTCGTCACAGGATAATGAAAAACTGTTTTTT. The V and J genes are TRBV15 and TRBJ1-4; D might be TRBD1 (5 bases). Trimming cost V 2 bases and J 4 bases, with 17 bases left between them. The CDR3 is 17 residues long. CDR1 and CDR2 (germline): LNHNV, YYDKDF (reference sequence).

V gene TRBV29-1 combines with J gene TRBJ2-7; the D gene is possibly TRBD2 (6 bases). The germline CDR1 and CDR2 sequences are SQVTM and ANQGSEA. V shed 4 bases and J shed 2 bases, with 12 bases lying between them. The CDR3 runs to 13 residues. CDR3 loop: CSVGGAGAYEQYF. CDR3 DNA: TGCAGCGTTGGCGGAGCGGGTGCCTACGAGCAGTACTTC.

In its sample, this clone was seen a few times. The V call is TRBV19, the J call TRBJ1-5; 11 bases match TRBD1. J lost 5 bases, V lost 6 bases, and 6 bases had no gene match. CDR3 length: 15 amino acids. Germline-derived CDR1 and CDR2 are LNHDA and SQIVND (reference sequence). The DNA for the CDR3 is TGTGCCAGTAGCCCACAGGACAGGGGGCATCAGCCCCAGCATTTT. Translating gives CASSPQDRGHQPQHF.

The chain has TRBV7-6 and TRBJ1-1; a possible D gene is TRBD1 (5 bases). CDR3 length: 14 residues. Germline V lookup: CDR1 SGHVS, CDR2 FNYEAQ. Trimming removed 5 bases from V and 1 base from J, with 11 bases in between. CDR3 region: CASSLGQPNTEAFF. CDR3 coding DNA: TGTGCCAGCAGCCTCGGACAACCGAACACTGAAGCTTTCTTT.

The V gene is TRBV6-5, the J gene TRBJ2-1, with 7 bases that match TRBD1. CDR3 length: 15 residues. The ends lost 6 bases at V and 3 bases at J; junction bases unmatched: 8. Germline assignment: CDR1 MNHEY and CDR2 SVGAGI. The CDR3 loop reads CASSPGTVDYNEQFF. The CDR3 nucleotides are TGTGCCAGCAGCCCCGGGACAGTTGACTACAATGAGCAGTTCTTC.

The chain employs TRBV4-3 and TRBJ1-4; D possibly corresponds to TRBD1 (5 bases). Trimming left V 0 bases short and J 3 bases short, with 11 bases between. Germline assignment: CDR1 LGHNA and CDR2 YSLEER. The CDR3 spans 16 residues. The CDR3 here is CASSQDRVGANEKLFF. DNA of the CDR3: TGCGCCAGCAGCCAAGACAGGGTGGGCGCTAATGAAAAACTGTTTTTT.

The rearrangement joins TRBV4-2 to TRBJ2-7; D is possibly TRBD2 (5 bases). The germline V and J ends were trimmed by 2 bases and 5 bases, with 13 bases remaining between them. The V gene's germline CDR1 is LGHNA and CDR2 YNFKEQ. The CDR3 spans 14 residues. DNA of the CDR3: TGTGCCAGCAGCCAAAGGTTGGCAGCGGACGAGCAGTACTTC. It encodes CASSQRLAADEQYF.

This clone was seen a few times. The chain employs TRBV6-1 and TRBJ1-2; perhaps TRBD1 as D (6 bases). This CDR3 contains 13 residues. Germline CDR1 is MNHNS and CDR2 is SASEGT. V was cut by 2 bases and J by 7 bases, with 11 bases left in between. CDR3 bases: TGTGCCAGCAGTGAAAAGGGGGATGTTGGCTACACCTTC. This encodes CASSEKGDVGYTF.

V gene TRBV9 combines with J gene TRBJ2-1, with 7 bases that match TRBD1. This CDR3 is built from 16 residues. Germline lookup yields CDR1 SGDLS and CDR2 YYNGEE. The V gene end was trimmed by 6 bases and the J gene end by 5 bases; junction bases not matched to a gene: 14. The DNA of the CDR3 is TGTGCCAGCACTAATTTGGGGACAGCCTTTAACAATGAGCAGTTCTTC. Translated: CASTNLGTAFNNEQFF.

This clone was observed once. DNA for the CDR3: TGCGCCAGCAGCCTGGACAGATTAAGCTCCTACGAGCAGTACTTC. Residues: CASSLDRLSSYEQYF. The genes are TRBV5-1 and TRBJ2-7; perhaps TRBD1 as D (6 bases). Trimming removed 4 bases from V and 0 bases from J, with 14 bases in between. Germline-derived CDR1 and CDR2 are SGHRS and YFSETQ. The CDR3 extends over 15 amino acids.

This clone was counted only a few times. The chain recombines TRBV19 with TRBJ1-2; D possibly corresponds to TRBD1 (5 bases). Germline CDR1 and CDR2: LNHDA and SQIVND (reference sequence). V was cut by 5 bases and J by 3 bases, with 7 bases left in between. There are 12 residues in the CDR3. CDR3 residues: CASSWGDYGYTF. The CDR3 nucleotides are TGTGCCAGTAGTTGGGGGGACTATGGCTACACCTTC.

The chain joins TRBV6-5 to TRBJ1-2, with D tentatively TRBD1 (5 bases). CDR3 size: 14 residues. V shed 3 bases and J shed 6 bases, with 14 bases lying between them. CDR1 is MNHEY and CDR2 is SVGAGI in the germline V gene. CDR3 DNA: TGTGCCAGCAGTTATTTCGGGGGGTTAGATGGCTACACCTTC. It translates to CASSYFGGLDGYTF.

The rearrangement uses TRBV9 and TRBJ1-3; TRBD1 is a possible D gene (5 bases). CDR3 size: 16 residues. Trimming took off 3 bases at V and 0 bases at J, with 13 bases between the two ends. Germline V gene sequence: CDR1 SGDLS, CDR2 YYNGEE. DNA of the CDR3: TGTGCCAGCAGCGCCGATCTCAGGGACTCTGGAAACACCATATATTTT. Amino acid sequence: CASSADLRDSGNTIYF.

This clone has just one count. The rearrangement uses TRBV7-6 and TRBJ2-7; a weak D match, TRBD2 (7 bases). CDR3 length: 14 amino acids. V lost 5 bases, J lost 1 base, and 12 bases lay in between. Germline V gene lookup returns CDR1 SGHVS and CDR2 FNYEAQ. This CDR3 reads CASSLGGGSYEQYF. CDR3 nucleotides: TGTGCCAGCAGCCTAGGGGGGGGTTCCTACGAGCAGTACTTC.

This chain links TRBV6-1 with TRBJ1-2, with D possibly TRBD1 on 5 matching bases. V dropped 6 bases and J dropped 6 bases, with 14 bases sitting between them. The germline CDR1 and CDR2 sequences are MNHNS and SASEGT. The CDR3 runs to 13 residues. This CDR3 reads CASRPGFLDGYTF. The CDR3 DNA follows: TGTGCCAGCAGACCAGGGTTTTTGGATGGCTACACCTTC.

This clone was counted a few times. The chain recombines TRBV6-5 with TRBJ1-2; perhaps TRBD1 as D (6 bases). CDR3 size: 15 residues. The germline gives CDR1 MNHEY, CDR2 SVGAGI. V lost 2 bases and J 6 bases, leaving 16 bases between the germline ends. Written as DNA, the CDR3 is TGTGCCAGCAGTTACGGGGTGAACAGGGCCCATGGCTACACCTTC. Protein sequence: CASSYGVNRAHGYTF.

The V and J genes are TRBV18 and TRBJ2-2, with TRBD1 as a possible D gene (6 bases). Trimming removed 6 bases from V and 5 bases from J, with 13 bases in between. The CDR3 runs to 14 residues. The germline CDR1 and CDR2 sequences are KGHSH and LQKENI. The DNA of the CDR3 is TGTGCCAGCTCGCTCCGGGACAAAACCGGGGAGCTGTTTTTT. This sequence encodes CASSLRDKTGELFF.

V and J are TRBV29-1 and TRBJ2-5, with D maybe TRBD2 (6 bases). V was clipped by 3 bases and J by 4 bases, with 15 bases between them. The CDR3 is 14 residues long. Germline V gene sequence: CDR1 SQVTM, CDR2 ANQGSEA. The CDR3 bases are TGCAGCGTTGAGGGAGGCGCGGTGGGAGAGACCCAGTACTTC. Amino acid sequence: CSVEGGAVGETQYF.

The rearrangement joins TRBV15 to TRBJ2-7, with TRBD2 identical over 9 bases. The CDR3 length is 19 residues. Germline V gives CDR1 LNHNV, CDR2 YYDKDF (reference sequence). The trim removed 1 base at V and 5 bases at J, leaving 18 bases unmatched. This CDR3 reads CATSRVEFFTSGSLNEQYF. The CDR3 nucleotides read TGTGCCACCAGCAGAGTAGAGTTTTTTACTAGCGGGTCCCTTAACGAGCAGTACTTC. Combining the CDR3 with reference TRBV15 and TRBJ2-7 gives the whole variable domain DAMVIQNPRYQVTQFGKPVTLSCSQTLNHNVMYWYQQKSSQAPKLLFHYYDKDFNNEADTPDNFQSRRPNTSFCFLDIRSPGLGDTAMYLCATSRVEFFTSGSLNEQYFGPGTRLTVT.

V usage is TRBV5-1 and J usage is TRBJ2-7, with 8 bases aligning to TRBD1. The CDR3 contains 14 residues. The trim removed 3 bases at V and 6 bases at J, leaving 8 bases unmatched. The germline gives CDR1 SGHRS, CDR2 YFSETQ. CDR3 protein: CASSSWTGRSEQYF. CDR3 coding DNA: TGCGCCAGCAGCTCCTGGACAGGGAGAAGCGAGCAGTACTTC.

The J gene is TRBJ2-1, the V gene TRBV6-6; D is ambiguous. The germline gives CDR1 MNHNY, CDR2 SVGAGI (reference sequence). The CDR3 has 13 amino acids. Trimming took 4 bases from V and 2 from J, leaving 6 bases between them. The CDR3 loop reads CASSLQPYNEQFF. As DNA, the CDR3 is TGTGCCAGCAGTTTACAGCCCTACAATGAGCAGTTCTTC.

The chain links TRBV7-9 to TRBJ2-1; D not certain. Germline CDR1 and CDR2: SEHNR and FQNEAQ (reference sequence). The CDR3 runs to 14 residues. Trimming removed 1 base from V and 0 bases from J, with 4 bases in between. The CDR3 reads CASSLVYSYNEQFF. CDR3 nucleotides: TGTGCCAGCAGCTTAGTATACTCCTACAATGAGCAGTTCTTC.

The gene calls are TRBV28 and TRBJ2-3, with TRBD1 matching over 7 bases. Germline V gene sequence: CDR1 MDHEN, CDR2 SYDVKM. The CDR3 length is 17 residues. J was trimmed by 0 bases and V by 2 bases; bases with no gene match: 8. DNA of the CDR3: TGTGCCAGCAGTTTAATCCGGCAGGGGGTTAGCACAGATACGCAGTATTTT. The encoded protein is CASSLIRQGVSTDTQYF.